This record concerns one T cell receptor beta chain sequence. Its antigen is undetermined. The CDR3 length is 14 residues. V dropped 5 bases and J dropped 6; count of bases not matched to a gene: 9. Germline CDR1 and CDR2: SEHNR and FQNEAQ (reference sequence). This entry belongs to a study of T cells in Graves' hyperthyroidism and ophthalmopathy. Study-level findings and limits: Ophthalmopathy prediction by the model preceded onset by a median approximately six months.

Amplified regions were TCR beta CDR3 sequences from RNA transcripts. During a first-round RT-PCR of the TCR CDR3, the HTBI primer set was used. TCRdb independently ran MiXCR on the multiplex PCR reads; one entry per CDR3 protein. The table shows approximately 510,000 distinct CDR3 sequences, with 35% to 50% occurring only once. The chain combines TRBV7-9 with TRBJ1-2; TRBD1 agrees at 7 bases. The sample comprised peripheral blood or thyroid tissue (not recorded which). The sequence was collected from an adult woman with Graves' disease, either hyperthyroidism or ophthalmopathy (not recorded which). CDR3 in DNA: TGTGCCAGCAGCCCCGGGACAGCAACGGATGGCTACACCTTC. Protein product: CASSPGTATDGYTF.